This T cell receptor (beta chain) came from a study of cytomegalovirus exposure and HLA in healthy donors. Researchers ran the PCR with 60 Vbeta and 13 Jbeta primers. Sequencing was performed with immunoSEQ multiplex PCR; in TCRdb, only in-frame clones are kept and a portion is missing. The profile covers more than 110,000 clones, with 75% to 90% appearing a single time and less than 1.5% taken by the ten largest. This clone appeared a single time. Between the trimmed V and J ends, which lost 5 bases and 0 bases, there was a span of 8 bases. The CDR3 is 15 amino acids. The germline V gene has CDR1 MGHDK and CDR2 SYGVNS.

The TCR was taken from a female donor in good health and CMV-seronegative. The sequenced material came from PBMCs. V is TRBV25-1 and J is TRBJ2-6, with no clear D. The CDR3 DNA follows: TGTGCCAGCAGTCGGTCGCCCTCTGGGGCCAACGTCCTGACTTTC. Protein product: CASSRSPSGANVLTF.